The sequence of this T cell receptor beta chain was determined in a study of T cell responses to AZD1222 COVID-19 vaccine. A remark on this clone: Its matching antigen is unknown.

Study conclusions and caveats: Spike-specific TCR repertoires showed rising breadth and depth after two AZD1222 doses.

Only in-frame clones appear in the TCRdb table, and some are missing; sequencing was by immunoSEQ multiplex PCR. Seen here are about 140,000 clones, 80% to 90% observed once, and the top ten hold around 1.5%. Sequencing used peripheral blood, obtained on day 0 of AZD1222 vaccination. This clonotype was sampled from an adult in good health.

The CDR3 loop is CASSKDGRANYGYTF. Written as DNA, the CDR3 is TGTGCCAGCAGTAAGGACGGAAGAGCTAACTATGGCTACACCTTC. The rearrangement joins TRBV6-6 to TRBJ1-2; D is undetermined. Between the trimmed V and J ends, which lost 5 bases and 0 bases, there was a span of 13 bases. Germline V gives CDR1 MNHNY, CDR2 SVGAGI (reference sequence). The CDR3 spans 15 residues.